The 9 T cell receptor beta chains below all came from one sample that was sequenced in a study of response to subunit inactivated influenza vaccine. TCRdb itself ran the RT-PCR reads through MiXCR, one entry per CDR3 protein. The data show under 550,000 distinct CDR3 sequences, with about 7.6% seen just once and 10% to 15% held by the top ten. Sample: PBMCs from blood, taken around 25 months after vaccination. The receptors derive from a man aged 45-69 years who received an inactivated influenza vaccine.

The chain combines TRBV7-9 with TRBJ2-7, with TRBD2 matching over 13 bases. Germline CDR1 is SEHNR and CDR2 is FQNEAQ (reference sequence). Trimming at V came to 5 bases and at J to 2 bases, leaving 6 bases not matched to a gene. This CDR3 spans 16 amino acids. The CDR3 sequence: CASSLGTSGKTYEQYF. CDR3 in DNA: TGTGCCAGCAGCCTCGGGACTAGCGGGAAAACCTACGAGCAGTACTTC.

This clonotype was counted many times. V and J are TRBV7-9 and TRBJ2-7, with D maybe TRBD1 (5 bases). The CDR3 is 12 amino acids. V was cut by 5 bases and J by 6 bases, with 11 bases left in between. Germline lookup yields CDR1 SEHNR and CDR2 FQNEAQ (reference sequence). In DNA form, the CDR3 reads TGTGCCAGCAGCCCGTTCAGGGTCGAGCAGTACTTC. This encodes CASSPFRVEQYF. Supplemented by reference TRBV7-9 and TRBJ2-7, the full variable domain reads DTGVSQNPRHKITKRGQNVTFRCDPISEHNRLYWYRQTLGQGPEFLTYFQNEAQLEKSRLLSDRFSAERPKGSFSTLEIQRTEQGDSAMYLCASSPFRVEQYFGPGTRLTVT.

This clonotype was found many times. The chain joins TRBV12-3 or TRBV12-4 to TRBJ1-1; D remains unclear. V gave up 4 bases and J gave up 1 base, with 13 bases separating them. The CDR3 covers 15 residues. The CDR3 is CASSSDAGGNTEAFF. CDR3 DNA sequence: TGTGCCAGCAGTTCCGATGCAGGCGGGAACACTGAAGCTTTCTTT.

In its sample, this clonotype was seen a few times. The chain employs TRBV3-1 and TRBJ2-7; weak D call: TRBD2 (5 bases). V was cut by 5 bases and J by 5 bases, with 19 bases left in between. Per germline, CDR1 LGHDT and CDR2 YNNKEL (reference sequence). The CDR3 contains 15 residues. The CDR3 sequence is CASSKEASCTHEQYF. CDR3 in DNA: TGTGCCAGCAGCAAGGAGGCGTCTTGTACCCACGAGCAGTACTTC.

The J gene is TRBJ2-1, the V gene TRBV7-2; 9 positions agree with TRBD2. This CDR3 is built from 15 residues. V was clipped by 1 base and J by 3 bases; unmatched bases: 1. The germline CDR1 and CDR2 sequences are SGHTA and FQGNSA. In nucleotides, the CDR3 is TGTGCCAGCAGCTTAGTAGCGGGAGTCTACAATGAGCAGTTCTTC. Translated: CASSLVAGVYNEQFF.

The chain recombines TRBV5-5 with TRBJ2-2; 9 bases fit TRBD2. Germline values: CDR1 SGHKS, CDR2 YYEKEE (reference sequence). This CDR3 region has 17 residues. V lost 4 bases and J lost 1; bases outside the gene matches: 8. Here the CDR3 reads CASSGLAGAQNTGELFF. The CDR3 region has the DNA TGTGCCAGCAGCGGGTTAGCGGGGGCTCAGAACACCGGGGAGCTGTTTTTT.

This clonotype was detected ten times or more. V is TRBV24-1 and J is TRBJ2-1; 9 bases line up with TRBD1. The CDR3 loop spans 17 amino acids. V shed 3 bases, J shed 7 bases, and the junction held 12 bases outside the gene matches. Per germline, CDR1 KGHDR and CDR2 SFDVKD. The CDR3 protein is CATSDTTGTGSVNEQFF. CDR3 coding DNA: TGTGCCACCAGTGATACGACGGGGACAGGGTCGGTAAATGAGCAGTTCTTC.

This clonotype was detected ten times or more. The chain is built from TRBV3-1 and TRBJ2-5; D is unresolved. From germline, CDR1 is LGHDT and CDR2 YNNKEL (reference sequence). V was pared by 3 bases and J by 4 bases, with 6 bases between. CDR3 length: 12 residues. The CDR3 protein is CASSQVRETQYF. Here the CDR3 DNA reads TGTGCCAGCAGCCAGGTAAGAGAGACCCAGTACTTC.

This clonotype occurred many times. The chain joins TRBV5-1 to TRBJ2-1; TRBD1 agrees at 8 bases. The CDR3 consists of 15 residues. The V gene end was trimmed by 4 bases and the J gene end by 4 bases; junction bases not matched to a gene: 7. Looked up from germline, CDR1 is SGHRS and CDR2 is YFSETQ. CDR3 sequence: CASSPRDRSYNEQFF. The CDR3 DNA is TGCGCCAGCAGCCCCCGGGACAGGAGTTACAATGAGCAGTTCTTC.